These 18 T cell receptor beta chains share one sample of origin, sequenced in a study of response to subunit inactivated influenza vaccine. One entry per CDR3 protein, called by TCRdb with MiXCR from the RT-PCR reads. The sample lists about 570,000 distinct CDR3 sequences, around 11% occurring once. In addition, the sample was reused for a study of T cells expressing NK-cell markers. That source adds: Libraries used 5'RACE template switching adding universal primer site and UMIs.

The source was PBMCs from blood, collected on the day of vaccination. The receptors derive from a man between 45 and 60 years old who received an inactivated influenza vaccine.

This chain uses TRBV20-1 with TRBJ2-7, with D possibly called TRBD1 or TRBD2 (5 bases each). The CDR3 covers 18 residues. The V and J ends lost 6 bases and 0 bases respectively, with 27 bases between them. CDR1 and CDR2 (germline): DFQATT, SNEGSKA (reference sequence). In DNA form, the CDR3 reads TGCAGTGCAAACGACCCCTCCGGGACCCCAAGCACCTCCTACGAGCAGTACTTC. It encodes CSANDPSGTPSTSYEQYF.

Written as DNA, the CDR3 is TGTGCCAGTAGTATAGGGACACCCAAAGGCCACGAGCAGTACTTC. Translated: CASSIGTPKGHEQYF. V gene TRBV19 combines with J gene TRBJ2-7; weak D call: TRBD1 (5 bases). Trimming took 1 base from V and 5 from J, leaving 15 bases between them. Germline assignment: CDR1 LNHDA and CDR2 SQIVND (reference sequence). This CDR3 has 15 residues.

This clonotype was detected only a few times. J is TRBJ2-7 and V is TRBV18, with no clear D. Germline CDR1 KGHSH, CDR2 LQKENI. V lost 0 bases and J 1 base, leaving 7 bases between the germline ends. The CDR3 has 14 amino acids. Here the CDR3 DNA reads TGTGCCAGCTCACCACCGGCCAGTTCCTACGAGCAGTACTTC. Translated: CASSPPASSYEQYF. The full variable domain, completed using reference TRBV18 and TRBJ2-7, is NAGVMQNPRHLVRRRGQEARLRCSPMKGHSHVYWYRQLPEEGLKFMVYLQKENIIDESGMPKERFSAEFPKEGPSILRIQQVVRGDSAAYFCASSPPASSYEQYFGPGTRLTVT.

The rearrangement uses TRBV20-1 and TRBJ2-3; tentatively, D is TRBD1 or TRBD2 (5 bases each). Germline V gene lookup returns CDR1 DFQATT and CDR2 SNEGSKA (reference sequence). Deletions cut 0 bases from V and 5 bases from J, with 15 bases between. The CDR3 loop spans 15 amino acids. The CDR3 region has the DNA TGCAGTGCTAGAGATATGAGGGGCGGAAGAGATACGCAGTATTTT. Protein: CSARDMRGGRDTQYF.

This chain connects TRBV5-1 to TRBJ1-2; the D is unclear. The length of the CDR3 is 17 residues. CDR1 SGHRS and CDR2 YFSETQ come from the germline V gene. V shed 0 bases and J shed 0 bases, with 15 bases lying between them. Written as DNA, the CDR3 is TGCGCCAGCAGCTTGGTTCGGGAGAGAGGGACTAACTATGGCTACACCTTC. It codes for CASSLVRERGTNYGYTF.

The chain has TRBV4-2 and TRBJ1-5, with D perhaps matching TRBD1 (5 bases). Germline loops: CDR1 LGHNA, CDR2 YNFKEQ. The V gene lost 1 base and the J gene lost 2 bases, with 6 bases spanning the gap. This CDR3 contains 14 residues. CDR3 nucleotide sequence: TGTGCCAGCAGCCAAGTCAGGGGCAATCAGCCCCAGCATTTT. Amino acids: CASSQVRGNQPQHF.

The DNA for the CDR3 is TGCGCCAGCAGCCAAGATTGGGCAGCCTCCTACGAGCAGTACTTC. Its translation: CASSQDWAASYEQYF. The chain employs TRBV4-3 and TRBJ2-7; no firm D call. The V gene's germline CDR1 is LGHNA and CDR2 YSLEER. With 0 bases removed from V and 0 bases from J, the gap between germline ends came to 9 bases. The length of the CDR3 is 15 residues.

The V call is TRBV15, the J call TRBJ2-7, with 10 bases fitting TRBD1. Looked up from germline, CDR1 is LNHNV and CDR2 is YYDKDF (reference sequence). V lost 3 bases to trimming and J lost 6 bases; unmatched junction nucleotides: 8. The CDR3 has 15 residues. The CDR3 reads CATSRGQGTRFEQYF. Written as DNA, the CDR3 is TGTGCCACCAGCAGGGGACAGGGGACTCGCTTCGAGCAGTACTTC.

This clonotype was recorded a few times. The CDR3 DNA is TGTGCCTGGAGACCGGACTGGAACGGGCCCCAGTACTTC. Translating it yields CAWRPDWNGPQYF. This chain uses TRBV30 with TRBJ2-5; possible D gene TRBD2, 5 bases. CDR1 and CDR2 from the germline V gene are GTSNPN and SVGIG (reference sequence). V was cut by 3 bases and J by 9 bases, with 17 bases left in between. This CDR3 is built from 13 residues. Variable domain in full (rest from reference TRBV30 and TRBJ2-5): SQTIHQWPATLVQPVGSPLSLECTVEGTSNPNLYWYRQAAGRGLQLLFYSVGIGQISSEVPQNLSASRPQDRQFILSSKKLLLSDSGFYLCAWRPDWNGPQYFGPGTRLLVL.

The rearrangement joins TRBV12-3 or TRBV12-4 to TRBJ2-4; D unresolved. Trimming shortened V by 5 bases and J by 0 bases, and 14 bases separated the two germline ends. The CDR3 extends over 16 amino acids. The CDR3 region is CASSIVRVRAKNIQYF. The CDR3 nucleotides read TGTGCCAGCAGTATTGTCCGCGTGAGAGCCAAAAACATTCAGTACTTC.

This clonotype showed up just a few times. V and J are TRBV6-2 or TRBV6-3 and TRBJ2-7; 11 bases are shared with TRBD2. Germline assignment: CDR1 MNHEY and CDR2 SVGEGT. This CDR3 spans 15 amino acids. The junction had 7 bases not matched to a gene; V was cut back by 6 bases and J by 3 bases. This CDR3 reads CASRKGLAERYEQYF. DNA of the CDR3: TGTGCCAGCAGAAAGGGACTAGCGGAGCGCTACGAGCAGTACTTC.

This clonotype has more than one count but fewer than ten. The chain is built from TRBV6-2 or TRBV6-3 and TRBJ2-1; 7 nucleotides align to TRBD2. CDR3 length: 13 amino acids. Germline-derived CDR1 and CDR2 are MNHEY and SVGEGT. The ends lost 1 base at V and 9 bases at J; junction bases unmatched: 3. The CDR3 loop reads CASSYYWEGEQFF. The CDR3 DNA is TGTGCCAGCAGTTACTATTGGGAGGGTGAGCAGTTCTTC.

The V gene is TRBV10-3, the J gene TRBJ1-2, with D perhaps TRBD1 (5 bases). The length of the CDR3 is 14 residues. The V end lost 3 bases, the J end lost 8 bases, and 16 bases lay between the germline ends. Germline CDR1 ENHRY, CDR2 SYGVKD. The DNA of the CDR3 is TGTGCCATCAGTGACCTTCCAGGGACTCGCGGCTACACCTTC. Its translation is CAISDLPGTRGYTF.

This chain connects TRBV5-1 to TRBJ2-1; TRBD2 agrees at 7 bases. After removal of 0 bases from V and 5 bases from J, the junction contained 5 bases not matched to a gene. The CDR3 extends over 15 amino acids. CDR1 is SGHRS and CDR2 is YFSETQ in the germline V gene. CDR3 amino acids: CASSLGGTTDNEQFF. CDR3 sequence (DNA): TGCGCCAGCAGCTTGGGGGGGACTACAGACAATGAGCAGTTCTTC.

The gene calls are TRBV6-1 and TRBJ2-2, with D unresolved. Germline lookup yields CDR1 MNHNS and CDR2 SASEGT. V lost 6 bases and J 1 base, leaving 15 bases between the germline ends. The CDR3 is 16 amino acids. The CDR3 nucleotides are TGTGCCAGCAGACCCTTCACTGGCGAGAACACCGGGGAGCTGTTTTTT. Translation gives CASRPFTGENTGELFF.

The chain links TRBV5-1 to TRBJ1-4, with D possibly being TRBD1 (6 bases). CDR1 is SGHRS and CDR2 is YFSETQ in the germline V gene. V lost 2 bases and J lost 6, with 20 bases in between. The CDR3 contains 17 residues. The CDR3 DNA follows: TGCGCCAGCAGCTTTTATTCGGAGCGGACAGTCCATGAAAAACTGTTTTTT. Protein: CASSFYSERTVHEKLFF.

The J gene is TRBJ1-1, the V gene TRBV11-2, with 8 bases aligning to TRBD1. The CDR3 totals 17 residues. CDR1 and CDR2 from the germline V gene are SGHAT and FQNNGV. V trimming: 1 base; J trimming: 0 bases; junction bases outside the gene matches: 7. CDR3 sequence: CASSLAPRGLLNTEAFF. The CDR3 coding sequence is TGTGCCAGCAGCTTAGCACCCAGGGGGCTCTTGAACACTGAAGCTTTCTTT.

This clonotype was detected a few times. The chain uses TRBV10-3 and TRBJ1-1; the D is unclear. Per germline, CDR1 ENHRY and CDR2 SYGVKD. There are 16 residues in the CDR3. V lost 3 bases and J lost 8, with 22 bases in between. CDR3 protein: CAISEYPGGRAAEAFF. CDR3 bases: TGTGCCATCAGTGAATACCCGGGAGGAAGAGCTGCGGAAGCTTTCTTT.